A single sample is the source of the 25 T cell receptor beta chains below, sequenced in a study of blood T cell repertoires in COVID-19. Profiled with immunoSEQ multiplex PCR; TCRdb holds only in-frame clones, not every one. The sample has more than 75,000 clones; under 85% are singletons. Sequenced input: peripheral blood. The source of these receptors is a human donor in a cohort sampled during active COVID-19.

This chain uses TRBV7-8 with TRBJ1-2, with D hard to call. The CDR3 extends over 14 amino acids. Trimming left V 3 bases short and J 4 bases short, with 12 bases between. Per the germline V gene, CDR1 is SGHVS and CDR2 is FQNEAQ. CDR3 nucleotides: TGTGCCAGCAGCTTCCTTGCAGCGACCTATGGCTACACCTTC. Its protein is CASSFLAATYGYTF.

A few counts support this clone. The chain couples TRBV12-5 to TRBJ2-3; 9 nucleotides line up with TRBD2. The CDR3 spans 18 residues. V lost 1 base and J lost 0; bases outside the gene matches: 8. Germline-derived CDR1 and CDR2 are LGHNT and FRNRAP. The CDR3 sequence: CASGLGASGDSSTDTQYF. Written as DNA, the CDR3 is TGTGCTAGTGGTTTGGGCGCTAGCGGGGATTCTAGCACAGATACGCAGTATTTT.

The chain links TRBV11-2 to TRBJ2-7; TRBD2 matches at 10 bases. Germline V gene lookup returns CDR1 SGHAT and CDR2 FQNNGV. V dropped 5 bases and J dropped 0; count of bases not matched to a gene: 4. This CDR3 spans 15 amino acids. CDR3 loop: CASSRASGGSYEQYF. The CDR3 DNA is TGTGCCAGCAGCCGGGCTAGCGGGGGCTCCTACGAGCAGTACTTC.

The gene calls are TRBV5-1 and TRBJ1-4; TRBD1 aligns across 10 bases. The CDR3 is 15 residues long. Germline values: CDR1 SGHRS, CDR2 YFSETQ. The V gene end was trimmed by 0 bases and the J gene end by 8 bases; junction bases not matched to a gene: 4. The CDR3 is CASSLGDRGREKLFF. CDR3 DNA: TGCGCCAGCAGCTTGGGAGACAGGGGGCGAGAAAAACTGTTTTTT.

The chain carries TRBV7-3 and TRBJ2-3; 8 positions agree with TRBD2. Germline V gene lookup returns CDR1 SGHTA and CDR2 FQGTGA. The V and J ends lost 3 bases and 2 bases, in that order; junction bases with no gene match: 4. This CDR3 spans 15 amino acids. In DNA form, the CDR3 reads TGTGCCAGCAGCTTCGGGGGGGTCACCACAGATACGCAGTATTTT. It encodes CASSFGGVTTDTQYF.

The V gene is TRBV28, the J gene TRBJ2-2; TRBD2 agrees at 9 bases. Trimming at V came to 0 bases and at J to 7 bases, leaving 6 bases not matched to a gene. In germline, CDR1 is MDHEN, CDR2 SYDVKM. The CDR3 contains 16 residues. The CDR3 is CASSLWASGDVGELFF. CDR3 in DNA: TGTGCCAGCAGTTTATGGGCTAGCGGGGACGTCGGGGAGCTGTTTTTT.

This CDR3 is CASSQVPGTGQFF. The CDR3 DNA reads TGTGCCAGCAGCCAAGTTCCTGGTACAGGGCAGTTCTTC. The V call is TRBV3-1 (or the pseudogene TRBV3-2), the J call TRBJ2-1; D perhaps matches TRBD1 (5 bases). Between the trimmed V and J ends, which lost 1 base and 12 bases, there was a span of 13 bases. CDR3 length: 13 residues. Germline V gene lookup returns CDR1 LGHDT and CDR2 YNNKEL (reference sequence).

As concerns this clone: The sample holds other DNA sequences that translate to the same CDR3. The chain recombines TRBV14 with TRBJ2-5, with 7 bases identical to TRBD1. J gave up 2 bases and V 1 base, and 4 bases lay outside the gene matches. This CDR3 spans 15 amino acids. Germline V gene lookup returns CDR1 SGHDN and CDR2 FVKESK. As DNA, the CDR3 is TGTGCCAGCAGCCAAGGGGGGACAGCGCAAGAGACCCAGTACTTC. Amino acids: CASSQGGTAQETQYF.

This clone has just one count. The rearrangement joins TRBV6-5 to TRBJ1-2; D is ambiguous. Trimming took off 5 bases at V and 1 base at J, with 8 bases between the two ends. Germline CDR1 MNHEY, CDR2 SVGAGI. The CDR3 covers 13 residues. In nucleotides, the CDR3 is TGTGCCAGCAGTCCCGTTAGTAACTATGGCTACACCTTC. It specifies CASSPVSNYGYTF.

This clone appeared a few times. The CDR3 sequence: CASSPYGPAGLPMNTEAFF. For the CDR3, the DNA is TGTGCCAGCTCACCATACGGTCCAGCAGGATTGCCCATGAACACTGAAGCTTTCTTT. V and J are TRBV18 and TRBJ1-1; D gene unclear. The CDR3 runs 19 residues. Trimming shortened V by 2 bases and J by 0 bases, and 22 bases separated the two germline ends. Germline values: CDR1 KGHSH, CDR2 LQKENI.

The V call is TRBV5-1, the J call TRBJ2-3; TRBD1 is a possible D gene (5 bases). Between the trimmed V and J ends, which lost 2 bases and 0 bases, there was a span of 13 bases. The CDR3 contains 16 residues. The germline CDR1 and CDR2 sequences are SGHRS and YFSETQ. This CDR3 reads CASSFGGAPSTDTQYF. The CDR3 DNA is TGCGCCAGCAGCTTTGGTGGGGCCCCTAGCACAGATACGCAGTATTTT.

This clone was seen just once. The chain employs TRBV3-1 (or the pseudogene TRBV3-2) and TRBJ2-5, with D uncertain. The CDR3 spans 16 residues. Trimming took off 1 base at V and 5 bases at J, with 17 bases between the two ends. Germline CDR1 is LGHDT and CDR2 is YNNKEL (reference sequence). The CDR3 protein is CASSQGSNQVVETQYF. The DNA for the CDR3 is TGTGCCAGCAGCCAAGGAAGCAATCAAGTCGTTGAGACCCAGTACTTC.

A single count supports this clone. V and J are TRBV28 and TRBJ2-1; no reliable D call. Trimming removed 3 bases from V and 8 bases from J, with 2 bases in between. Germline values: CDR1 MDHEN, CDR2 SYDVKM. The CDR3 has 10 amino acids. The CDR3 loop reads CASSFDEQFF. In nucleotides, the CDR3 is TGTGCCAGCAGTTTCGATGAGCAGTTCTTC. The whole variable domain, remainder taken from reference TRBV28 and TRBJ2-1, is DVKVTQSSRYLVKRTGEKVFLECVQDMDHENMFWYRQDPGLGLRLIYFSYDVKMKEKGDIPEGYSVSREKKERFSLILESASTNQTSMYLCASSFDEQFFGPGTRLTVL.

The rearrangement uses TRBV19 and TRBJ2-1; 9 nucleotides match TRBD1. Trimming removed 1 base from V and 7 bases from J; junction bases left unmatched: 5. Germline CDR1 is LNHDA and CDR2 is SQIVND (reference sequence). The CDR3 sequence is 15 residues long. The CDR3 bases are TGTGCCAGTAGTATAGTGTGGGACAGGGAAAATGAGCAGTTCTTC. It is translated as CASSIVWDRENEQFF. Full variable domain (outside the CDR3, taken from reference TRBV19 and TRBJ2-1): DGGITQSPKYLFRKEGQNVTLSCEQNLNHDAMYWYRQDPGQGLRLIYYSQIVNDFQKGDIAEGYSVSREKKESFPLTVTSAQKNPTAFYLCASSIVWDRENEQFFGPGTRLTVL.

The genes are TRBV6-5 and TRBJ2-7; D may be TRBD1 (5 bases). The CDR3 runs 11 residues. CDR1 is MNHEY and CDR2 is SVGAGI in the germline V gene. The germline V and J ends were trimmed by 8 bases and 5 bases, with 10 bases remaining between them. CDR3 sequence reads: CASGQGHEQYF. The CDR3 DNA follows: TGTGCCAGCGGGCAGGGCCACGAGCAGTACTTC.

There are a few counts of this clone. This rearrangement joins TRBV7-8 to TRBJ2-7; 9 positions agree with TRBD1. This CDR3 has 16 amino acids. Losses at the gene ends were 5 bases for V and 0 bases for J; bases not matched to a gene: 8. Germline V gene sequence: CDR1 SGHVS, CDR2 FQNEAQ. The CDR3 nucleotides are TGTGCCAGCAGCACCGGTCGACAGGGGGTCTCCTACGAGCAGTACTTC. Amino acids: CASSTGRQGVSYEQYF.

Only one count was recorded for this clone. The chain employs TRBV10-2 and TRBJ2-7; the D gene is possibly TRBD2 (5 bases). This CDR3 has 17 residues. CDR1 and CDR2 from the germline V gene are WSHSY and SAAADI. V lost 10 bases, J lost 2 bases, and 27 bases lay in between. The CDR3 spells CANQLKKGESQTYEQYF. The CDR3 region has the DNA TGCGCCAACCAACTCAAAAAGGGAGAGAGCCAAACCTACGAGCAGTACTTC.

J is TRBJ1-1 and V is TRBV3-1 (or the pseudogene TRBV3-2), with D possibly being TRBD1 (5 bases). V was shortened by 4 bases and J by 8 bases, with 14 bases between the two germline ends. Germline lookup yields CDR1 LGHDT and CDR2 YNNKEL (reference sequence). There are 13 residues in the CDR3. The CDR3 region has the DNA TGTGCCAGCAGCCCCACCCGGGGGAGCGAAGCTTTCTTT. It translates to CASSPTRGSEAFF.

J is TRBJ2-1 and V is TRBV29-1; D is ambiguous. Trimming took 7 bases from V and 0 from J, leaving 13 bases between them. In germline, CDR1 is SQVTM, CDR2 ANQGSEA. This CDR3 contains 14 residues. The DNA for the CDR3 is TGCAGCGCCGAAGATCCGAGCTCCTACAATGAGCAGTTCTTC. It codes for CSAEDPSSYNEQFF.

The V and J genes are TRBV2 and TRBJ1-2, with D possibly matching TRBD1 (5 bases). In germline, CDR1 is SNHLY, CDR2 FYNNEI. There are 13 residues in the CDR3. Between the trimmed V and J ends, which lost 7 bases and 0 bases, there was a span of 9 bases. CDR3 amino acids: CASIPGPNYGYTF. Here the CDR3 DNA reads TGTGCCAGCATTCCAGGGCCTAACTATGGCTACACCTTC. The whole variable domain, remainder taken from reference TRBV2 and TRBJ1-2, is EPEVTQTPSHQVTQMGQEVILRCVPISNHLYFYWYRQILGQKVEFLVSFYNNEISEKSEIFDDQFSVERPDGSNFTLKIRSTKLEDSAMYFCASIPGPNYGYTFGSGTRLTVV.

The V and J genes are TRBV18 and TRBJ1-1, with D possibly matching TRBD1 (6 bases). Trimming pared 8 bases from V and 1 base from J, leaving 11 bases between. Germline CDR1 is KGHSH and CDR2 is LQKENI. The CDR3 covers 13 residues. The CDR3 DNA reads as TGTGCCAGCGCAGGGGTTGGGAACACTGAAGCTTTCTTT. Protein sequence: CASAGVGNTEAFF. The whole variable domain, filled in from reference TRBV18 and TRBJ1-1, reads NAGVMQNPRHLVRRRGQEARLRCSPMKGHSHVYWYRQLPEEGLKFMVYLQKENIIDESGMPKERFSAEFPKEGPSILRIQQVVRGDSAAYFCASAGVGNTEAFFGQGTRLTVV.

This clone came up many times. J is TRBJ2-3 and V is TRBV4-2; 11 bases are a match to TRBD2. The V and J ends lost 4 bases and 0 bases, in that order; junction bases with no gene match: 12. Germline lookup yields CDR1 LGHNA and CDR2 YNFKEQ. The CDR3 length is 19 residues. In nucleotides, the CDR3 is TGTGCCAGCAGCCGGGTCCTAGCGGGGGGCCAAACTAGCACAGATACGCAGTATTTT. Protein: CASSRVLAGGQTSTDTQYF.

The V gene is TRBV5-1, the J gene TRBJ2-6, with D hard to call. Germline V gene sequence: CDR1 SGHRS, CDR2 YFSETQ. This CDR3 spans 14 amino acids. V was clipped by 6 bases and J by 0 bases, with 7 bases between them. In DNA form, the CDR3 reads TGCGCCAGCAAAGACACCTCTGGGGCCAACGTCCTGACTTTC. This gives the protein CASKDTSGANVLTF.

V and J are TRBV5-6 and TRBJ1-5, with D possibly being TRBD1 (5 bases). Germline values: CDR1 SGHDT, CDR2 YYEEEE. This CDR3 has 16 residues. The V and J ends lost 8 bases and 6 bases respectively, with 24 bases between them. The CDR3 DNA follows: TGTGCCAGAAAGGGTTGGGTCAGGGAAAGTCTTCAGCCCCAGCATTTT. It is translated as CARKGWVRESLQPQHF.

The V and J genes are TRBV5-1 and TRBJ2-3; 12 positions match TRBD2. CDR1 is SGHRS and CDR2 is YFSETQ in the germline V gene. CDR3 size: 17 residues. V dropped 5 bases and J dropped 0; count of bases not matched to a gene: 7. CDR3 amino acids: CASRLGLAGFSTDTQYF. DNA for the CDR3: TGCGCCAGCAGGCTTGGACTAGCGGGGTTTAGCACAGATACGCAGTATTTT. Full variable domain (outside the CDR3, taken from reference TRBV5-1 and TRBJ2-3): KAGVTQTPRYLIKTRGQQVTLSCSPISGHRSVSWYQQTPGQGLQFLFEYFSETQRNKGNFPGRFSGRQFSNSRSEMNVSTLELGDSALYLCASRLGLAGFSTDTQYFGPGTRLTVL.